Below, one TCR beta chain is given with its context. Its antigen remains unknown. The sample comes from a study of cytomegalovirus exposure and HLA in healthy donors. The study, taken as a whole, reports: Relative to the roughly 690-donor mean, N-insertions were reportedly fewer in an Asian-associated ancestry cluster in a later analysis. With high specificity and sensitivity, the classifier reportedly diagnosed cytomegalovirus status.

Donors likely had unrecorded immune exposures despite being nominally healthy when sampled. The trim removed 6 bases at V and 4 bases at J, leaving 6 bases unmatched. In germline, CDR1 is MGHDK, CDR2 SYGVNS. CDR3 length equals 15 residues. Primers included in the PCR were 60 Vbeta and 13 Jbeta primers. In the source study's methods: Some 11 million of the roughly 80 million unique TCR beta chains counted in a later analysis were shared. The table came from immunoSEQ multiplex PCR; TCRdb's copy has only in-frame clones and leaves some out. That table furnishes V, J and clone size, whereas the DNA furnished D and trimming. The table includes 150,000 to 200,000 clones, 84% detected once.

The specimen sequenced was PBMCs. This TCR was recovered from a boy aged 5-17 years in good health and CMV-seronegative. V usage is TRBV25-1 and J usage is TRBJ2-1; 10 bases align to TRBD1. The CDR3 nucleotides read TGTGCCAGCAGAGGGGACAGGGGACCTTACAATGAGCAGTTCTTC. Amino acid sequence: CASRGDRGPYNEQFF.